Shown below are 15 T cell receptor beta chains from a single sample sequenced in a study of Tregs in tolerant kidney transplant recipients (dated by TCRdb to the late 2010s). Libraries were prepared through the immunoSEQ multiplex PCR assay. TCRdb's version of the immuneACCESS table is confined to in-frame rearrangements and falls short of the full clone set. An unresolved V gene accounts for under half of the shortfall where checked; the remainder is of unknown origin. The sample table gives 50,000 or so clones. The ten top clones hold 0.83% of the sample. The time point label corresponds to: blood sample drawn before combined kidney and bone marrow transplant. The starting material was CD4+ T cells from blood, obtained before the transplant. The receptor set was obtained from a human donor who received a combined kidney and bone marrow transplant.

As for this clone: Read coverage stops 3 residues before the CDR3 terminus; the germline J gene supplies the remainder. The rearrangement links TRBV7-2 to TRBJ2-7; D is unclear. The CDR3 consists of 13 residues. Germline V lookup: CDR1 SGHTA, CDR2 FQGNSA. V dropped 1 base and J dropped 6 bases, with 10 bases sitting between them. The CDR3 DNA, read in part, is TGTGCCAGCAGCTTAGGACTCCCCTTCGAG. This sequence encodes CASSLGLPFE. The whole CDR3 is CASSLGLPFEQYF. The whole variable domain, remainder taken from reference TRBV7-2 and TRBJ2-7, is GAGVSQSPSNKVTEKGKDVELRCDPISGHTALYWYRQSLGQGLEFLIYFQGNSAPDKSGLPSDRFSAERTGGSVSTLTIQRTQQEDSAVYLCASSLGLPFEQYFGPGTRLTVT.

The sequenced CDR3 bases are TGTGCCAGCAGCCCGGACAGGGCGAGGGGGACTGAA. Amino acid sequence: CASSPDRARGTE. The complete CDR3 sequence is CASSPDRARGTEAFF. The genes are TRBV5-6 and TRBJ1-1; 8 bases are a match to TRBD1. The observed sequence ends 3 residues before the CDR3 terminus, with the missing tail filled in from the germline J gene. The CDR3 has 15 amino acids. Germline V gives CDR1 SGHDT, CDR2 YYEEEE. Losses at the gene ends were 4 bases for V and 5 bases for J; bases not matched to a gene: 10.

Points on this clone: Read coverage stops 3 residues before the CDR3 terminus; the germline J gene supplies the remainder. The V call is TRBV10-2, the J call TRBJ2-2, with 10 bases identical to TRBD2. The CDR3 loop spans 18 amino acids. V dropped 4 bases and J dropped 2; count of bases not matched to a gene: 10. Germline CDR1 and CDR2: WSHSY and SAAADI. CDR3 bases read: TGCGCCAGCAGTGGACCCCTAGCGGGGGAGCCAAACACCGGGGAG. This encodes CASSGPLAGEPNTGE. The whole CDR3 is CASSGPLAGEPNTGELFF.

In the case of this clone: The CDR3 end falls 3 residues outside the read, so it is completed with the germline J gene. The V and J genes are TRBV7-2 and TRBJ1-2; a possible D gene is TRBD1 (5 bases). Trimming shortened V by 6 bases and J by 1 base, and 15 bases separated the two germline ends. The CDR3 extends over 15 amino acids. Germline V CDR1 and CDR2: SGHTA, FQGNSA. CDR3 DNA (partial): TGTGCCAGCAGACCCGGACACGGAATTAACTATGGC. Translating it yields CASRPGHGINYG. The whole CDR3 protein is CASRPGHGINYGYTF.

Comments on this clone: From the germline J gene comes the end of the CDR3, since the read stops 3 residues before it. The rearrangement links TRBV5-4 to TRBJ2-1, with D perhaps TRBD2 (5 bases). Germline V gene sequence: CDR1 SGHNT, CDR2 YYREEE (reference sequence). Trimming took off 3 bases at V and 0 bases at J, with 10 bases between the two ends. There are 15 residues in the CDR3. The CDR3 loop reads CASSSRTGSYNEQFF. The part of the CDR3 DNA that was read is TGTGCCAGCAGCTCCCGGACTGGCTCCTACAATGAG.

Details on this clone: The read terminates 3 residues ahead of where the CDR3 ends, so the germline J gene completes it. The chain uses TRBV19 and TRBJ2-4, with 12 bases fitting TRBD2. The germline V gene has CDR1 LNHDA and CDR2 SQIVND (reference sequence). This CDR3 has 17 residues. With 6 bases clipped from V and 0 bases from J, the junction kept 6 bases outside the gene matches. The CDR3 loop is CASRRTSGVLAKNIQYF. Incomplete CDR3 DNA: TGTGCCAGTAGGAGGACTAGCGGGGTGCTAGCCAAAAACATT.

Comments on this clone: The read terminates 3 residues before the CDR3 end, so the remaining end is supplied by the germline J gene. The rearrangement links TRBV7-9 to TRBJ1-6; D ambiguous. Trimming stripped 5 bases from V and 12 bases from J, with 14 bases between. Germline V gives CDR1 SEHNR, CDR2 FQNEAQ (reference sequence). The CDR3 has 13 residues. CDR3 sequence reads: CASSSGTIEPLHF. The part of the CDR3 DNA that was read is TGTGCCAGCAGCAGTGGCACAATTGAACCC.

CDR3 sequence: CASTPAYEQYF. The DNA read from the CDR3 is TGTGCCAGCACCCCGGCCTACGAG. The chain combines TRBV2 with TRBJ2-7; no clear D gene. The read comes to an end 3 residues before the CDR3 does, leaving the germline J gene to fill in the end. The V gene's germline CDR1 is SNHLY and CDR2 FYNNEI. The CDR3 length is 11 residues. Between the trimmed V and J ends, which lost 7 bases and 2 bases, there was a span of 6 bases.

On this clone itself: The read ends 3 residues before the CDR3 terminus; that terminus is restored from the germline J gene. The chain links TRBV30 to TRBJ1-3, with a tentative D call TRBD1 (6 bases). The V gene's germline CDR1 is GTSNPN and CDR2 SVGIG (reference sequence). The V end was cut by 1 base, the J end by 0 bases, with 13 bases between. The CDR3 is 16 amino acids. The sequenced part of the CDR3 DNA is TGTGCCTGGAGTGGGGGGCAGGTCCTCTCTGGAAACACC. The encoded protein is CAWSGGQVLSGNT. In full, the CDR3 is CAWSGGQVLSGNTIYF.

A word on this clone: The sequenced fragment ends 3 residues before the CDR3 boundary, so the rest is inferred from the germline J gene. The chain has TRBV6-4 and TRBJ1-3; TRBD1 is a possible D gene (5 bases). The germline V and J ends were trimmed by 0 bases and 3 bases, with 18 bases remaining between them. CDR3 length: 18 residues. The germline V gene has CDR1 MRHNA and CDR2 SNTAGT. The DNA read from the CDR3 is TGTGCCAGCAGTGACTCCGAGGTGAAGGGGCGGTTTGGAAACACC. This sequence encodes CASSDSEVKGRFGNT. In full, the CDR3 reads CASSDSEVKGRFGNTIYF.

With regard to this clone: The sequence runs out 3 residues before the end of the CDR3; the remainder is reconstructed from the germline J gene. The genes are TRBV7-2 and TRBJ2-5; 7 bases fit TRBD2. Germline V gene data show CDR1 as SGHTA and CDR2 as FQGNSA. V lost 4 bases to trimming and J lost 1 base; unmatched junction nucleotides: 6. The CDR3 totals 15 residues. The covered CDR3 bases are TGTGCCAGCAGCTCAAATTCGGGGGGCCAAGAGACC. This translates into CASSSNSGGQET. The whole CDR3 reads CASSSNSGGQETQYF. The complete variable domain, with remaining parts taken from reference TRBV7-2 and TRBJ2-5, reads GAGVSQSPSNKVTEKGKDVELRCDPISGHTALYWYRQSLGQGLEFLIYFQGNSAPDKSGLPSDRFSAERTGGSVSTLTIQRTQQEDSAVYLCASSSNSGGQETQYFGPGTRLLVL.

With respect to this clone: The read ends 3 residues before the CDR3 terminus; that terminus is restored from the germline J gene. The rearrangement uses TRBV19 and TRBJ2-3; 11 nucleotides align to TRBD1. The CDR3 is made up of 16 amino acids. The ends lost 5 bases at V and 0 bases at J; junction bases unmatched: 4. Germline V lookup: CDR1 LNHDA, CDR2 SQIVND (reference sequence). CDR3 loop: CASSGGQGESTDTQYF. The sequenced CDR3 bases are TGTGCCAGTAGTGGGGGACAGGGGGAAAGCACAGATACG.

About this clone: The DNA ends 3 residues before the CDR3 does, and the rest of the CDR3 is filled in from the germline J gene. This chain links TRBV19 with TRBJ1-3; D may be TRBD1 (6 bases). The CDR3 sequence is 16 residues long. V was trimmed by 5 bases and J by 0 bases, leaving 14 bases between them. Germline-derived CDR1 and CDR2 are LNHDA and SQIVND (reference sequence). The CDR3: CASSSGGGNSGNTIYF. CDR3 DNA, as far as it was read: TGTGCCAGTAGTTCGGGAGGGGGTAACTCTGGAAACACC.

A remark on this clone: Read data end 3 residues before the CDR3 end; the end is taken from the germline J gene. The chain recombines TRBV18 with TRBJ1-3, with 8 bases aligning to TRBD1. The germline V gene encodes CDR1 KGHSH and CDR2 LQKENI. The CDR3 totals 17 residues. The ends lost 3 bases at V and 3 bases at J; junction bases unmatched: 10. The CDR3 is CASSPIPTGDIGNTIYF. CDR3 DNA (partial): TGTGCCAGCTCACCTATCCCGACAGGGGATATTGGAAACACC.

A note on this clone: The read finishes 3 residues shy of the CDR3 end, and the germline J gene is used to complete it. The chain uses TRBV10-2 and TRBJ2-6; 8 bases line up with TRBD1. With V trimmed by 3 bases and J by 4 bases, 5 bases remained unmatched. Germline V gene data show CDR1 as WSHSY and CDR2 as SAAADI. There are 16 residues in the CDR3. The sequenced part of the CDR3 DNA is TGCGCCAGCAGTGACCAGGGGGCGGAGGGGGCCAACGTC. Protein product: CASSDQGAEGANV. The whole CDR3 is CASSDQGAEGANVLTF.